One T cell receptor (beta chain) is described in this entry. Its antigen is unknown. Hyperthyroidism patients were newly diagnosed, had disease duration under 2 months, and were aged 18 to 65 years. Fresh peripheral blood, approximately 9.6 ml, yielded the PBMCs. These data belong to a study of T cells in Graves' hyperthyroidism and ophthalmopathy. General study points: Blood held most thyroid clonotypes expanded above 0.001 frequency.

The CDR3 spans 12 residues. V was trimmed by 5 bases and J by 8 bases, leaving 10 bases between them. Germline values: CDR1 LNHDA, CDR2 SQIVND (reference sequence). RNA transcripts gave rise to amplified TCR beta CDR3 regions. With the HTBI primer set, the TCR CDR3 went through a first round of RT-PCR. TCRdb re-analysed the multiplex PCR reads in MiXCR, keeping a single row per CDR3 protein. The sample records about 160,000 distinct CDR3 sequences, roughly 9.4% being singletons. The chain links TRBV19 to TRBJ2-1; D tentatively reads TRBD1 or TRBD2 (6 bases each). This sequence was found in a woman between 18 and 29 years old with Graves' hyperthyroidism that later progressed to Graves' ophthalmopathy. What was sequenced was blood. CDR3 DNA: TGTGCCAGTAGTGAGGGGGGCGATGAGCAGTTCTTC. It is translated as CASSEGGDEQFF.